The 2 T cell receptor beta chains below were found in one sample sequenced in a study of cytomegalovirus exposure and HLA in healthy donors. The method was immunoSEQ multiplex PCR; TCRdb's version includes in-frame clones alone and lacks a portion of them. The table includes 100,000 to 150,000 clones, about 89% detected once. Sequenced material: PBMCs. The receptors derive from a woman between 18 and 29 years old in good health and CMV-seronegative.

This chain connects TRBV7-2 to TRBJ1-3, with TRBD1 matching over 9 bases. Germline V gene data show CDR1 as SGHTA and CDR2 as FQGNSA. This CDR3 comprises 14 residues. V lost 8 bases and J lost 4; bases outside the gene matches: 6. The CDR3 spells CASEQGALGNTIYF. DNA of the CDR3: TGTGCCAGCGAACAGGGGGCGTTGGGAAACACCATATATTTT.

The V call is TRBV4-1, the J call TRBJ2-7; a possible D gene is TRBD2 (6 bases). Looked up from germline, CDR1 is MGHRA and CDR2 is YSYEKL. There are 15 residues in the CDR3. V was clipped by 1 base and J by 1 base, with 11 bases between them. CDR3 loop: CASSQGLTSSYEQYF. CDR3 DNA: TGCGCCAGCAGCCAAGGCCTGACTAGTTCCTACGAGCAGTACTTC.